Shown below are 27 T cell receptor beta chains from a single sample sequenced in a study of neoadjuvant nivolumab and ipilimumab in lung cancer (dated by TCRdb to the early 2020s). Receptors were amplified or captured by the immunoSEQ multiplex PCR assay. TCRdb mirrors the immuneACCESS table, restricted to in-frame sequences. Some clones are absent from its copies; in checked studies, under half trace to an unresolved V gene, and the reason for the others is unknown. This sample lists fewer than 40,000 clones; roughly nine tenths were detected once. The top ten hold 2% to 2.5% of the sample. The time point label of this sample denotes: at surgical resection after neoadjuvant nivolumab +/- ipilimumab. The material sequenced was peripheral blood, taken after neoadjuvant nivolumab, alone or with ipilimumab, at or shortly before surgery. The receptor source for this set is an adult with non-small cell lung cancer.

The rearrangement uses TRBV6-1 and TRBJ2-7; 9 nucleotides align to TRBD2. CDR3 length equals 15 residues. V lost 4 bases to trimming and J lost 3 bases; unmatched junction nucleotides: 7. Germline V gives CDR1 MNHNS, CDR2 SASEGT. DNA for the CDR3: TGTGCCAGCAGTGCTCTAGCGGGAAACCTCTACGAGCAGTACTTC. This translates into CASSALAGNLYEQYF.

V is TRBV11-2 and J is TRBJ1-1; D unclear. With 5 bases removed from V and 5 bases from J, the gap between germline ends came to 15 bases. The CDR3 contains 14 residues. Germline V gene lookup returns CDR1 SGHAT and CDR2 FQNNGV. In DNA form, the CDR3 reads TGTGCCAGCAGCCTCTCTCGGGCAGTTACTGAAGCTTTCTTT. It specifies CASSLSRAVTEAFF.

The chain has TRBV5-5 and TRBJ2-5, with 10 bases lining up with TRBD2. The CDR3 totals 15 residues. Unmatched junction bases numbered 8, after V lost 5 bases and J lost 4 bases. Germline V gives CDR1 SGHKS, CDR2 YYEKEE (reference sequence). The CDR3 nucleotides are TGTGCCAGCAGACCTAGCGGGAGCTCGTTAGAGACCCAGTACTTC. It encodes CASRPSGSSLETQYF.

The chain is built from TRBV13 and TRBJ2-3; D gene ambiguous. V was trimmed by 5 bases and J by 6 bases, leaving 12 bases between them. CDR1 and CDR2 (germline): PRHDT, FYEKMQ (reference sequence). CDR3 length: 13 amino acids. CDR3 in DNA: TGTGCCAGCAGCCGGGCCTCCTCGGATACGCAGTATTTT. It is translated as CASSRASSDTQYF.

The rearrangement links TRBV7-6 to TRBJ2-2; the match to TRBD2 covers 7 bases. J lost 5 bases, V lost 1 base, and 7 bases had no gene match. Germline V CDR1 and CDR2: SGHVS, FNYEAQ. CDR3 length: 16 amino acids. The CDR3 spells CASSLGGGPTTGELFF. The DNA of the CDR3 is TGTGCCAGCAGCTTAGGGGGAGGGCCCACGACCGGGGAGCTGTTTTTT.

The chain employs TRBV9 and TRBJ2-1; tentative D call: TRBD1 (6 bases). The CDR3 contains 14 residues. V was clipped by 4 bases and J by 10 bases, with 18 bases between them. Looked up from germline, CDR1 is SGDLS and CDR2 is YYNGEE. The CDR3 sequence: CASSSTQGWSEQFF. CDR3 sequence (DNA): TGTGCCAGCAGCTCTACACAGGGATGGAGCGAGCAGTTCTTC.

The table lists this clone with a count of one. This chain connects TRBV5-1 to TRBJ1-3; D unclear. V was clipped by 0 bases and J by 4 bases, with 11 bases between them. The CDR3 contains 15 residues. Germline-derived CDR1 and CDR2 are SGHRS and YFSETQ. The CDR3 loop is CASSLVAGAGNTIYF. The CDR3 bases are TGCGCCAGCAGCTTGGTGGCGGGAGCCGGAAACACCATATATTTT.

The chain is built from TRBV5-1 and TRBJ2-5, with 10 bases matching TRBD2. The CDR3 consists of 16 residues. Germline V gene data show CDR1 as SGHRS and CDR2 as YFSETQ. J gave up 0 bases and V 5 bases, and 7 bases lay outside the gene matches. For the CDR3, the DNA is TGCGCCAGCAGACTCGGACTAGCGGCTTACCAAGAGACCCAGTACTTC. Amino acids: CASRLGLAAYQETQYF.

V usage is TRBV5-5 and J usage is TRBJ2-2, with D possibly TRBD1 on 6 matching bases. CDR1 and CDR2 (germline): SGHKS, YYEKEE (reference sequence). This CDR3 has 13 residues. The V end was cut by 2 bases, the J end by 4 bases, with 6 bases between. CDR3 sequence (DNA): TGTGCCAGCAGCTTCAGGGGCACCGGGGAGCTGTTTTTT. Translated: CASSFRGTGELFF.

DNA for the CDR3: TGCAGCGTTGAATCCCAAGAGACCCAGTACTTC. This codes for CSVESQETQYF. This chain joins TRBV29-1 and TRBJ2-5; no definite D call. Trimming left V 2 bases short and J 1 base short, with 2 bases between. The CDR3 totals 11 residues. Per germline, CDR1 SQVTM and CDR2 ANQGSEA.

The V gene is TRBV7-9, the J gene TRBJ2-1, with D perhaps TRBD2 (6 bases). V lost 5 bases and J 12 bases, leaving 14 bases between the germline ends. The CDR3 loop spans 12 amino acids. Germline CDR1 is SEHNR and CDR2 is FQNEAQ (reference sequence). CDR3 nucleotide sequence: TGTGCCAGCAGCCAGGGACTTTCTGGGCAGTTCTTC. This gives the protein CASSQGLSGQFF.

The gene calls are TRBV7-8 and TRBJ1-4; 9 bases are shared with TRBD1. CDR3 length equals 14 residues. The junction had 4 bases not matched to a gene; V was cut back by 4 bases and J by 7 bases. The germline gives CDR1 SGHVS, CDR2 FQNEAQ. CDR3 sequence (DNA): TGTGCCAGCAGCTCACAGGGGGCCGGTGAAAAACTGTTTTTT. It codes for CASSSQGAGEKLFF.

The genes are TRBV29-1 and TRBJ2-5; TRBD2 matches at 12 bases. Germline V gene lookup returns CDR1 SQVTM and CDR2 ANQGSEA. The CDR3 is 13 amino acids. V was pared by 6 bases and J by 5 bases, with 4 bases of the junction left unmatched. The DNA for the CDR3 is TGCAGCGTACGGACTAGCGGGACCGAGACCCAGTACTTC. It specifies CSVRTSGTETQYF.

DNA for the CDR3: TGTGCCAGCAGCTCTCAGGGAAACACCGGGGAGCTGTTTTTT. Translated: CASSSQGNTGELFF. The chain is built from TRBV7-9 and TRBJ2-2; D perhaps matches TRBD1 (5 bases). Trimming cost V 4 bases and J 2 bases, with 8 bases left between them. This CDR3 spans 14 amino acids. CDR1 and CDR2 from the germline V gene are SEHNR and FQNEAQ (reference sequence). Drawing the rest from reference TRBV7-9 and TRBJ2-2, the complete variable domain is DTGVSQNPRHKITKRGQNVTFRCDPISEHNRLYWYRQTLGQGPEFLTYFQNEAQLEKSRLLSDRFSAERPKGSFSTLEIQRTEQGDSAMYLCASSSQGNTGELFFGEGSRLTVL.

This rearrangement joins TRBV2 to TRBJ2-3; D is perhaps TRBD2 (6 bases). The V end was cut by 8 bases, the J end by 4 bases, with 22 bases between. The CDR3 has 16 amino acids. CDR1 SNHLY and CDR2 FYNNEI come from the germline V gene. The CDR3 DNA reads as TGTGCCAGCCAAAAGGAGGGATGGCGACAAGCAGATACGCAGTATTTT. Its translation: CASQKEGWRQADTQYF.

The genes are TRBV6-5 and TRBJ1-2, with 8 bases identical to TRBD1. The CDR3 totals 16 residues. Germline CDR1 reads MNHEY; CDR2 reads SVGAGI. Unmatched junction bases numbered 7, after V lost 2 bases and J lost 2 bases. The CDR3 nucleotides read TGTGCCAGCAGTTACCGTGGGACAGGTCCCAACTATGGCTACACCTTC. This encodes CASSYRGTGPNYGYTF.

This clone was observed a few times. The J gene is TRBJ2-1, the V gene TRBV7-9; 8 positions agree with TRBD2. The germline CDR1 and CDR2 sequences are SEHNR and FQNEAQ (reference sequence). The CDR3 extends over 15 amino acids. With 3 bases clipped from V and 0 bases from J, the junction kept 1 base outside the gene matches. The CDR3 protein is CASSFLAGSYNEQFF. In DNA, the CDR3 is TGTGCCAGCAGCTTTCTAGCGGGCTCCTACAATGAGCAGTTCTTC.

This clone was picked up one time. This chain links TRBV5-1 with TRBJ2-5, with 7 bases that match TRBD2. The CDR3 runs 14 residues. From germline, CDR1 is SGHRS and CDR2 YFSETQ. V gave up 4 bases and J gave up 1 base; unmatched junction bases: 4. CDR3 DNA: TGCGCCAGCAGCATGACTAGCCCCCAAGAGACCCAGTACTTC. Its translation: CASSMTSPQETQYF.

This clone appeared a single time. This chain joins TRBV6-1 and TRBJ1-4, with no clear D. Trimming pared 1 base from V and 7 bases from J, leaving 13 bases between. CDR1 and CDR2 from the germline V gene are MNHNS and SASEGT. The CDR3 sequence is 15 residues long. DNA of the CDR3: TGTGCCAGCAGTGAAGTCCCTGAGGGTAGTGAAAAACTGTTTTTT. It is translated as CASSEVPEGSEKLFF.

The genes are TRBV6-1 and TRBJ2-1; 10 nucleotides agree with TRBD2. V dropped 4 bases and J dropped 6; count of bases not matched to a gene: 3. From germline, CDR1 is MNHNS and CDR2 SASEGT. CDR3 size: 14 residues. In nucleotides, the CDR3 is TGTGCCAGCAGTGCAAGCGGGAGGGGCAATGAGCAGTTCTTC. Translated: CASSASGRGNEQFF.

The chain joins TRBV2 to TRBJ1-2; 8 bases are a match to TRBD1. Germline V lookup: CDR1 SNHLY, CDR2 FYNNEI. This CDR3 spans 14 amino acids. The V and J ends lost 5 bases and 5 bases, in that order; junction bases with no gene match: 7. Here the CDR3 reads CASSSGTGGYGYTF. Here the CDR3 DNA reads TGTGCCAGCAGTAGTGGAACAGGGGGTTATGGCTACACCTTC.

The genes are TRBV2 and TRBJ1-5; possibly TRBD1 for D (6 bases). Trimming left V 2 bases short and J 4 bases short, with 12 bases between. Germline V gene data show CDR1 as SNHLY and CDR2 as FYNNEI. This CDR3 contains 15 residues. CDR3 sequence reads: CASSELRGENQPQHF. The CDR3 DNA sequence: TGTGCCAGCAGTGAACTCAGGGGCGAGAATCAGCCCCAGCATTTT.

The chain recombines TRBV11-3 with TRBJ2-7; 8 positions match TRBD2. CDR1 SGHNT and CDR2 YENEEA come from the germline V gene. V shed 3 bases, J shed 5 bases, and the junction held 6 bases outside the gene matches. This CDR3 spans 14 amino acids. CDR3 sequence (DNA): TGTGCCAGCAGCTTGGGACTAGGCACCGACGAGCAGTACTTC. Translating it yields CASSLGLGTDEQYF. The variable domain in full, with the rest retrieved from reference TRBV11-3 and TRBJ2-7, is EAGVVQSPRYKIIEKKQPVAFWCNPISGHNTLYWYLQNLGQGPELLIRYENEEAVDDSQLPKDRFSAERLKGVDSTLKIQPAELGDSAVYLCASSLGLGTDEQYFGPGTRLTVT.

The table lists this clone with a count of one. This sequence joins TRBV4-1 and TRBJ2-7; D unresolved. Germline CDR1 reads MGHRA; CDR2 reads YSYEKL. The CDR3 is 13 residues long. V was pared by 1 base and J by 3 bases, with 7 bases between. CDR3 in amino acids: CASSQGYSYEQYF. The CDR3 DNA is TGCGCCAGCAGCCAAGGTTATAGCTACGAGCAGTACTTC.

The chain recombines TRBV6-5 with TRBJ2-7; 10 bases line up with TRBD1. From germline, CDR1 is MNHEY and CDR2 SVGAGI. The CDR3 length is 13 residues. The trim removed 6 bases at V and 2 bases at J, leaving 1 base unmatched. CDR3 DNA sequence: TGTGCCAGCAGGGGGACAGGGGCCTACGAGCAGTACTTC. Residues: CASRGTGAYEQYF.

V gene TRBV29-1 combines with J gene TRBJ2-7; D gene ambiguous. Trimming removed 5 bases from V and 3 bases from J, with 8 bases in between. This CDR3 is 11 amino acids long. Germline V CDR1 and CDR2: SQVTM, ANQGSEA. CDR3 nucleotides: TGCAGCGTTCAGGACGACTACGAGCAGTACTTC. It encodes CSVQDDYEQYF.

V usage is TRBV15 and J usage is TRBJ2-3, with 10 nucleotides matching TRBD2. With V trimmed by 0 bases and J by 3 bases, 3 bases remained unmatched. In germline, CDR1 is LNHNV, CDR2 YYDKDF (reference sequence). The CDR3 covers 16 residues. Here the CDR3 reads CATSRDPSGRTDTQYF. Written as DNA, the CDR3 is TGTGCCACCAGCAGAGATCCTAGCGGGAGAACAGATACGCAGTATTTT.